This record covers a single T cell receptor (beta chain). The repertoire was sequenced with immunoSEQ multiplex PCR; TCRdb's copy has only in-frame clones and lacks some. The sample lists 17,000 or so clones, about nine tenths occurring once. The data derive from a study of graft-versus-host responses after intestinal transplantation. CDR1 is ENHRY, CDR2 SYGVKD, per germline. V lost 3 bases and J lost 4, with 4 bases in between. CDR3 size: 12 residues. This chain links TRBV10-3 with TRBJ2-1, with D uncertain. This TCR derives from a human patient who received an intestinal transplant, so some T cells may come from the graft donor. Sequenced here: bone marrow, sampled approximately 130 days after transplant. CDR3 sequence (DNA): TGTGCCATCAGTGAACGATACAATGAGCAGTTCTTC. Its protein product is CAISERYNEQFF.